This TCR beta chain was profiled in a study of T-cell reconstitution after alpha-beta-depleted transplantation in children (dated by TCRdb to the mid-2010s). General notes on the study: Using TCR repertoire profiling, the study followed T-cell immune reconstitution in a quantitative way in children after TCRalphabeta/CD19-depleted allogeneic hematopoietic cell transplantation.

Library prep was done by PCR. The sample was run on an Illumina HiSeq 2500. Molecular barcoding was employed in the preparation of TCR libraries, with unique molecular identifiers being used to normalize TCRbeta repertoire quantification. TCRdb's own reprocessing of the public reads used fastp at Q25 and MiXCR and kept productive beta chains. Rows merge per CDR3 protein into single entries with the most common DNA and genes. The sample table holds a few hundred thousand distinct CDR3 sequences, of which 20% to 30% were seen once. About 4.8% of the sample comes from the top ten. The germline V gene yields MNHNS for CDR1 and SASEGT for CDR2. Unmatched junction bases come to 15, with V trimmed by 5 bases and J by 6 bases. There are 17 amino acids in the CDR3, from cysteine to phenylalanine inclusive. This entry keeps only the CDR3 DNA: 51 bases, framed from base 1. The paper as a whole reports these results and caveats: Over subsequent months, a decline in hyperexpanded clone frequencies was noted, and after one year, T-cell counts and TCRbeta diversity were mostly ascribed to newly produced T cells. The high TCRbeta diversity at day 60 in some patients was ascribed to recipient T cells and intrathymic progenitors that had survived conditioning. The apparently early alphabetaT-cell count recovery about two months after transplant was reportedly dependent on only several hundred rapidly expanded clones derived from non-depleted graft cells.

Per the publication, the treatment or condition label means: allogeneic hematopoietic cell transplantation with graft depleted of TCRalphabeta T cells and CD19 B cells. The transplant recipients were children given TCRalphabeta/CD19-depleted allogeneic hematopoietic cell grafts. Only a few counts were recorded for this clonotype. What this receptor recognizes is not known. Qualities for individual bases were not recorded, and no much larger clone is one base off. This chain joins TRBV6-1 to TRBJ2-1; 8 bases in the middle match TRBD2. The specimen comprised PBMCs, mostly from graft donor cells, sampled 360 days after TCRalphabeta/CD19-depleted stem cell transplant. This clonotype was obtained from a female patient aged 2-9 years who had a stem cell transplant for congenital amegakaryocytic thrombocytopenia, so the T cells may come from the graft donor. The DNA is as follows: TGTGCCAGCAGTCGCCACCCCCCGGGACTAGTTATCAATGAGCAGTTCTTC. Its translation reads: CASSRHPPGLVINEQFF.